This T cell receptor (beta chain) came from a study of T cell repertoires in cytomegalovirus infection. Study information: Recently identified HLA-C-restricted CMV epitopes were among the peptides used. Public TCR beta signatures marked donors with CMV infection and the matching HLA. Broader study findings: Carriers of CMV plus the relevant HLA were identified by cumulative public TCR beta family frequency. Dominating the ex vivo response were TCR beta clonotypes that were CMV-specific and HLA-C-restricted.

From the reads, TCRdb called clonotypes with MiXCR, one entry per CDR3 protein. Of approximately 500,000 distinct CDR3 sequences listed, 33% are singletons. V was trimmed by 6 bases and J by 6 bases, leaving 17 bases between them. CDR3 size: 15 residues. Germline V gene lookup returns CDR1 SGHVS and CDR2 FNYEAQ. This clonotype was seen a handful of times. Its cognate antigen is unknown. Sequenced material: cultured PBMCs, taken from culture after CMV antigen stimulation. This chain links TRBV7-6 with TRBJ2-2; tentatively, D is TRBD1 (6 bases). This clonotype originated in a human donor in good health (CMV status not recorded). Some clones in this sample may be carry-over from other donors' samples. In nucleotides, the CDR3 is TGTGCCAGCAGTTCGCCACAGGGTATGGCCGGGGAGCTGTTTTTT. As protein: CASSSPQGMAGELFF.